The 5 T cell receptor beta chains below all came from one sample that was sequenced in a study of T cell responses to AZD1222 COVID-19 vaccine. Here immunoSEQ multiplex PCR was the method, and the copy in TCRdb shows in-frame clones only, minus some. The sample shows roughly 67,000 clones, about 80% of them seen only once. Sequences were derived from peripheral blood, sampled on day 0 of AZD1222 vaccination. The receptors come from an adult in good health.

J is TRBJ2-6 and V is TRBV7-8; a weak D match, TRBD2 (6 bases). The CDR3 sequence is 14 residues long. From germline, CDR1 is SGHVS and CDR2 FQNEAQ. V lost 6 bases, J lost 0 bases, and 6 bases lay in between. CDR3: CASRGGSGANVLTF. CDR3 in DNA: TGTGCCAGCAGGGGGGGCTCTGGGGCCAACGTCCTGACTTTC.

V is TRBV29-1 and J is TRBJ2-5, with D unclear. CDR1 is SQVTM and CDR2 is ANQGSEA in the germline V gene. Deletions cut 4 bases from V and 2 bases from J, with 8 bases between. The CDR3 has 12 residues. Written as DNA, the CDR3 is TGCAGCGTTGCAATCCAACAAGAGACCCAGTACTTC. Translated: CSVAIQQETQYF.

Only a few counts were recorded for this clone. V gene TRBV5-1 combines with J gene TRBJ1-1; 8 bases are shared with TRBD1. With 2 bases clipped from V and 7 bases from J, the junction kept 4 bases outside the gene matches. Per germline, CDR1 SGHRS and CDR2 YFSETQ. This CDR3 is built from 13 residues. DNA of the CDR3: TGCGCCAGCAGCTTAGGACAGGGAGGTGAAGCTTTCTTT. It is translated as CASSLGQGGEAFF.

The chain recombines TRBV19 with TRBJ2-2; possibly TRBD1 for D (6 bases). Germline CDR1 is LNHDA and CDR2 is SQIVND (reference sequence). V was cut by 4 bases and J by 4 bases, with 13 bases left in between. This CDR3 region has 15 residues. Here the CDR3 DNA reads TGTGCCAGTAGTACACCCTTGGGGGCCACCGGGGAGCTGTTTTTT. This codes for CASSTPLGATGELFF.

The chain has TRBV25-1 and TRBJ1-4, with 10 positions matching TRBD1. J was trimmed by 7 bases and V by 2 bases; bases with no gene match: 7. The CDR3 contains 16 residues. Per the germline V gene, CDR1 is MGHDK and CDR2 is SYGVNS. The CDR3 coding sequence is TGTGCCAGCAGTGAAAGACAGGGGGCGCCCGGTGAAAAACTGTTTTTT. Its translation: CASSERQGAPGEKLFF.